A selection of T cell receptor beta chains follows, all from one sample in a study of Ad26.COV2.S vaccination and SARS-CoV-2 variants. The assay was immunoSEQ multiplex PCR, and TCRdb's table has in-frame clones only and misses some. Of hundreds of thousands of clones in the sample, 89% were seen once. This specimen was peripheral blood, taken in a trial of Ad26.COV2.S vaccine versus placebo. The receptors derive from a person between 18 and 59 years old who received the Ad26.COV2.S COVID-19 vaccine or a placebo. CDR3s include the opening cysteine and the closing phenylalanine or tryptophan. D genes are given only for firm matches. Expanded clones get a size class; other rows say once, few or many, or leave the size out.

TRBJ2-1 NA TRBV4-1 17 NA TGCGCCAGCAGCCAAGATATAGCGGTGAGCTCCTACAATGAGCAGTTCTTC CASSQDIAVSSYNEQFF
TRBJ1-5 TRBD1 TRBV7-2 15 NA TGTGCCAGCAGCCTCAAGACAGGGTACAATCAGCCCCAGCATTTT CASSLKTGYNQPQHF
TRBJ1-6 NA TRBV5-1 18 NA TGCGCCAGCAGCTTGGGAGAGGCCCGGGTCTCCTATAATTCACCCCTCCACTTT CASSLGEARVSYNSPLHF
TRBJ1-2 TRBD1 TRBV9 12 NA TGTGCCAGCAGGGGGACAGCTTATGGCTACACCTTC CASRGTAYGYTF
TRBJ1-3 NA TRBV28 16 NA TGTGCCAGCAGTTTACGTCTGGGACACCTACGAAACACCATATATTTT CASSLRLGHLRNTIYF
TRBJ2-3 NA TRBV11-3 14 NA TGTGCCAGCAGCTTAGGGTCCGGCTCAGATACGCAGTATTTT CASSLGSGSDTQYF
TRBJ2-5 NA TRBV19 15 NA TGTGCCAGTAGTATAGCGGCGACGTACCAAGAGACCCAGTACTTC CASSIAATYQETQYF
TRBJ1-5 NA TRBV11-2 13 NA TGTGCCAGCAGCTTAATGGGTAATCAGCCCCAGCATTTT CASSLMGNQPQHF
TRBJ1-5 NA TRBV9 13 NA TGTGCCAGCAGCGTAGGGTCAGAGCAGCCCCAGCATTTT CASSVGSEQPQHF
TRBJ1-5 TRBD1 TRBV2 16 once TGTGCCAGCAGTGAAGCGCTTGGGACAGTGAATCAGCCCCAGCATTTT CASSEALGTVNQPQHF
TRBJ1-6 NA TRBV5-4 14 NA TGTGCCAGCAGCTTGGTCGAGGGTAATTCACCCCTCCACTTT CASSLVEGNSPLHF
TRBJ2-3 NA TRBV20-1 10 NA TGCAGTGCTAGTCTGCATACGCAGTATTTT CSASLHTQYF
TRBJ2-1 NA TRBV6-4 14 NA TGTGCCAGCAGCACTTACGCCTCGAACAATGAGCAGTTCTTC CASSTYASNNEQFF
TRBJ2-1 TRBD2 TRBV7-2 15 NA TGTGCCAGCAGCCAGGGACTAGCGGGGATGGTTGAGCAGTTCTTC CASSQGLAGMVEQFF
TRBJ1-1 NA TRBV19 17 NA TGTGCCAGTAGTTACGCGTTCAGGACCCCGGGGTACACTGAAGCTTTCTTT CASSYAFRTPGYTEAFF
TRBJ1-2 NA TRBV18 14 few TGTGCCAGCTCACCCGAAGGGGTTATCTATGGCTACACCTTC CASSPEGVIYGYTF
TRBJ1-2 TRBD1 TRBV27 13 NA TGTGCCAGCAGTTTCGAGACAGGGGGTGGCTACACCTTC CASSFETGGGYTF
TRBJ1-1 TRBD1 TRBV7-3 15 NA TGTGCCAGCAGCCCTCAGGGGGGGCAGAACACTGAAGCTTTCTTT CASSPQGGQNTEAFF
TRBJ1-1 TRBD1 TRBV7-9 14 once TGTGCCAGCAGCCTCGGCAGGGGGCTAGCTGAAGCTTTCTTT CASSLGRGLAEAFF
TRBJ2-7 NA TRBV2 13 NA TGTGCCAGCAGGGCGGACCATCCCTACGAGCAGTACTTC CASRADHPYEQYF
TRBJ1-1 NA TRBV19 15 once TGTGCCAGTAGTCCCTCTACAGGGCTGATCACTGAAGCTTTCTTT CASSPSTGLITEAFF
TRBJ2-3 NA TRBV24-1 15 NA TGTGCCACCAGTGACCCGACTAGTCTCGCAGATACGCAGTATTTT CATSDPTSLADTQYF
TRBJ1-4 NA TRBV5-1 14 NA TGCGCCAGCAGCCTGGACGCCCCTAATGAAAAACTGTTTTTT CASSLDAPNEKLFF
TRBJ2-7 NA TRBV24-1 17 NA TGTGCCACCAGTGATCCTACCACAGGCGGTAATATAGGCGAGCAGTACTTC CATSDPTTGGNIGEQYF